This passage covers 27 T cell receptor beta chains from one sample sequenced in a study of cytomegalovirus exposure and HLA in healthy donors. The study ran its PCR with 60 Vbeta and 13 Jbeta primers. Repertoires were generated with immunoSEQ multiplex PCR, while TCRdb's copy carries only in-frame clones and drops some. The table lists 100,000 or so clones, around 15% of them singletons. The sample consisted of PBMCs. Source of these receptors: a female donor in good health and CMV-seronegative.

This clone was picked up a small number of times. The chain employs TRBV27 and TRBJ2-1; D is possibly TRBD1 (6 bases). The germline V gene has CDR1 MNHEY and CDR2 SMNVEV (reference sequence). The CDR3 extends over 16 amino acids. V lost 4 bases, J lost 0 bases, and 13 bases lay in between. The CDR3 sequence is CASSSMTGSSYNEQFF. In DNA form, the CDR3 reads TGTGCCAGCAGTTCCATGACAGGCAGCTCCTACAATGAGCAGTTCTTC.

This clone turned up a few times. This chain connects TRBV4-3 to TRBJ2-7; 12 bases are a match to TRBD2. The germline CDR1 and CDR2 sequences are LGHNA and YSLEER. J was trimmed by 5 bases and V by 2 bases; bases with no gene match: 10. The CDR3 sequence is 17 residues long. The CDR3 protein is CASSQLAGGPGVHEQYF. The CDR3 DNA sequence: TGCGCCAGCAGCCAACTAGCGGGAGGGCCGGGGGTTCACGAGCAGTACTTC.

The chain uses TRBV7-9 and TRBJ2-1; 11 bases are shared with TRBD1. V was clipped by 5 bases and J by 4 bases; unmatched bases: 4. The CDR3 loop spans 15 amino acids. Germline loops: CDR1 SEHNR, CDR2 FQNEAQ (reference sequence). Here the CDR3 reads CASSPGTGGYNEQFF. CDR3 sequence (DNA): TGTGCCAGCAGCCCCGGGACAGGGGGATACAATGAGCAGTTCTTC.

This clone was counted only a few times. V is TRBV28 and J is TRBJ2-7; 8 positions match TRBD1. CDR1 MDHEN and CDR2 SYDVKM come from the germline V gene. V trimming: 4 bases; J trimming: 2 bases; junction bases outside the gene matches: 7. This CDR3 has 15 amino acids. The CDR3: CASSSLDRAPYEQYF. The DNA of the CDR3 is TGTGCCAGCAGTTCCCTGGACAGGGCCCCCTACGAGCAGTACTTC.

The chain recombines TRBV18 with TRBJ1-1; 11 bases are a match to TRBD1. The CDR3 contains 15 residues. Germline V gene data show CDR1 as KGHSH and CDR2 as LQKENI. After removal of 6 bases from V and 1 base from J, the junction contained 4 bases not matched to a gene. The CDR3 protein is CASSRTGGPNTEAFF. The CDR3 nucleotides are TGTGCCAGCTCGCGGACAGGGGGCCCGAACACTGAAGCTTTCTTT.

Worth noting for this clone: Other DNA sequences of this sample code for an identical CDR3. The chain recombines TRBV29-1 with TRBJ1-2, with D unclear. The CDR3 sequence is 13 residues long. Per germline, CDR1 SQVTM and CDR2 ANQGSEA. V shed 0 bases and J shed 5 bases, with 10 bases lying between them. The CDR3 reads CSVEEGGGYGYTF. In DNA, the CDR3 is TGCAGCGTTGAAGAGGGTGGAGGGTATGGCTACACCTTC.

This clone appeared a few times. This chain uses TRBV9 with TRBJ2-3; D is perhaps TRBD2 (5 bases). The CDR3 extends over 14 amino acids. Germline CDR1 reads SGDLS; CDR2 reads YYNGEE. V lost 0 bases, J lost 4 bases, and 9 bases lay in between. In DNA form, the CDR3 reads TGTGCCAGCAGCGTAGCGGTGGGAGCAGATACGCAGTATTTT. Its translation: CASSVAVGADTQYF. Variable domain in full (rest from reference TRBV9 and TRBJ2-3): DSGVTQTPKHLITATGQRVTLRCSPRSGDLSVYWYQQSLDQGLQFLIQYYNGEERAKGNILERFSAQQFPDLHSELNLSSLELGDSALYFCASSVAVGADTQYFGPGTRLTVL.

The gene calls are TRBV6-1 and TRBJ2-3; 7 nucleotides agree with TRBD1. Trimming cost V 6 bases and J 4 bases; bases outside gene matches: 4. Germline loops: CDR1 MNHNS, CDR2 SASEGT. CDR3 length: 13 residues. CDR3 in DNA: TGTGCCAGCAGGCTCGGGACAGCAGATACGCAGTATTTT. This codes for CASRLGTADTQYF.

The J gene is TRBJ2-3, the V gene TRBV7-2; 7 bases match TRBD2. From germline, CDR1 is SGHTA and CDR2 FQGNSA. With 1 base clipped from V and 0 bases from J, the junction kept 10 bases outside the gene matches. The length of the CDR3 is 18 residues. Here the CDR3 reads CASSLVASGTTSTDTQYF. The CDR3 DNA follows: TGTGCCAGCAGCTTAGTGGCTAGCGGAACCACTAGCACAGATACGCAGTATTTT.

This clone has a handful of counts. The gene calls are TRBV4-1 and TRBJ1-4, with 8 positions matching TRBD1. The length of the CDR3 is 15 residues. Germline CDR1 reads MGHRA; CDR2 reads YSYEKL. V trimming: 4 bases; J trimming: 3 bases; junction bases outside the gene matches: 4. The CDR3 nucleotides are TGCGCCAGCAGCCCCGGACAGGGCTCTAATGAAAAACTGTTTTTT. It encodes CASSPGQGSNEKLFF.

This clone was counted between two and nine times. V is TRBV27 and J is TRBJ2-7; 7 nucleotides match TRBD2. J lost 3 bases, V lost 2 bases, and 10 bases had no gene match. Germline lookup yields CDR1 MNHEY and CDR2 SMNVEV (reference sequence). The CDR3 consists of 16 residues. The CDR3 sequence: CASSLAPLGGGYEQYF. CDR3 in DNA: TGTGCCAGCAGTTTAGCCCCCCTCGGCGGGGGCTACGAGCAGTACTTC.

This clone was detected a few times. This chain uses TRBV4-3 with TRBJ1-6; D gene unclear. V was shortened by 1 base and J by 8 bases, with 12 bases between the two germline ends. From germline, CDR1 is LGHNA and CDR2 YSLEER. This CDR3 is built from 15 residues. In DNA form, the CDR3 reads TGCGCCAGCAGCCAAGGAAGCACAGAACATTCACCCCTCCACTTT. Protein: CASSQGSTEHSPLHF.

In DNA, the CDR3 is TGCAGCGTTGAGGGGGGGCTAGCCCAATCCTACAATGAGCAGTTCTTC. Its translation is CSVEGGLAQSYNEQFF. V usage is TRBV29-1 and J usage is TRBJ2-1, with TRBD2 as a possible D gene (7 bases). The CDR3 runs to 16 residues. Germline-derived CDR1 and CDR2 are SQVTM and ANQGSEA. V shed 3 bases and J shed 1 base, with 16 bases lying between them.

The rearrangement uses TRBV6-7 and TRBJ1-1; 7 nucleotides align to TRBD1. Being an ORF, TRBV6-7 has a function that is uncertain. The CDR3 length is 16 residues. V was pared by 8 bases and J by 1 base, with 13 bases of the junction left unmatched. This CDR3 reads CASLGSRDSSNTEAFF. The CDR3 coding sequence is TGTGCCAGCCTAGGGTCCCGGGACAGTTCGAACACTGAAGCTTTCTTT.

The sample holds a few counts of this clone. This chain joins TRBV10-3 and TRBJ1-2, with D unclear. V was clipped by 3 bases and J by 1 base, with 9 bases between them. This CDR3 has 14 residues. Germline V lookup: CDR1 ENHRY, CDR2 SYGVKD. The CDR3: CAISDSGSNYGYTF. For the CDR3, the DNA is TGTGCCATCAGTGATTCCGGGAGTAACTATGGCTACACCTTC.

This clone was recorded a few times. The rearrangement links TRBV13 to TRBJ1-3, with TRBD1 matching 7 bases. V lost 5 bases and J lost 2; bases outside the gene matches: 9. The CDR3 totals 16 residues. Germline V CDR1 and CDR2: PRHDT, FYEKMQ (reference sequence). CDR3 in DNA: TGTGCCAGCAGCCACAACAGGGGAGTTGCTGGAAACACCATATATTTT. It codes for CASSHNRGVAGNTIYF.

The rearrangement uses TRBV7-2 and TRBJ2-7, with D possibly TRBD2 on 6 matching bases. Germline assignment: CDR1 SGHTA and CDR2 FQGNSA. This CDR3 has 17 amino acids. The V end lost 2 bases, the J end lost 2 bases, and 19 bases lay between the germline ends. Here the CDR3 reads CASSLFVGGTPTYEQYF. In DNA, the CDR3 is TGTGCCAGCAGCTTATTCGTGGGCGGGACCCCCACCTACGAGCAGTACTTC.

This clone was seen a handful of times. V and J are TRBV7-6 and TRBJ2-7, with a weak D call TRBD1 (6 bases). The length of the CDR3 is 12 residues. Germline assignment: CDR1 SGHVS and CDR2 FNYEAQ. Between the trimmed V and J ends, which lost 8 bases and 3 bases, there was a span of 11 bases. DNA for the CDR3: TGTGCCAGCCAAACAGGGATCTACGAGCAGTACTTC. Amino acids: CASQTGIYEQYF.

This clone turned up a few times. The chain carries TRBV28 and TRBJ1-5; 7 nucleotides line up with TRBD1. CDR3 length: 15 amino acids. Germline V gives CDR1 MDHEN, CDR2 SYDVKM. The ends lost 5 bases at V and 4 bases at J; junction bases unmatched: 8. DNA for the CDR3: TGTGCCAGCAGTCCCACAGGGGAAGGGAATCAGCCCCAGCATTTT. This encodes CASSPTGEGNQPQHF.

There are a few counts of this clone. The rearrangement joins TRBV6-6 to TRBJ1-1; a possible D gene is TRBD1 (5 bases). The V end was cut by 7 bases, the J end by 4 bases, with 13 bases between. The CDR3 spans 13 residues. In germline, CDR1 is MNHNY, CDR2 SVGAGI (reference sequence). CDR3 sequence reads: CASTMGGGTEAFF. DNA for the CDR3: TGTGCCAGCACCATGGGGGGGGGCACTGAAGCTTTCTTT.

This clone was observed a few times. The chain uses TRBV28 and TRBJ1-5, with 8 nucleotides matching TRBD1. V gave up 4 bases and J gave up 2 bases; unmatched junction bases: 4. The CDR3 is 15 amino acids. Germline CDR1 reads MDHEN; CDR2 reads SYDVKM. DNA of the CDR3: TGTGCCAGCAGTTACCTGACAGGGGGCAATCAGCCCCAGCATTTT. Amino acid sequence: CASSYLTGGNQPQHF. The whole variable domain, remainder taken from reference TRBV28 and TRBJ1-5, is DVKVTQSSRYLVKRTGEKVFLECVQDMDHENMFWYRQDPGLGLRLIYFSYDVKMKEKGDIPEGYSVSREKKERFSLILESASTNQTSMYLCASSYLTGGNQPQHFGDGTRLSIL.

This clone was detected a few times. The chain combines TRBV29-1 with TRBJ1-1, with unresolved D. This CDR3 comprises 14 residues. Germline loops: CDR1 SQVTM, CDR2 ANQGSEA. V shed 2 bases and J shed 1 base, with 11 bases lying between them. CDR3 coding DNA: TGCAGCGTTGAATGGGCTTACAAGAACACTGAAGCTTTCTTT. This encodes CSVEWAYKNTEAFF.

The chain combines TRBV5-1 with TRBJ2-5, with 11 bases lining up with TRBD2. Germline V gene sequence: CDR1 SGHRS, CDR2 YFSETQ. V lost 5 bases, J lost 0 bases, and 3 bases stayed unmatched. CDR3 length: 15 amino acids. CDR3 sequence (DNA): TGCGCCAGCAGGCTAGCGGGGGGAGACCAAGAGACCCAGTACTTC. Its translation: CASRLAGGDQETQYF.

This clone appeared a few times. The chain combines TRBV30 with TRBJ1-1; D is unclear. The CDR3 is 11 residues long. Trimming removed 8 bases from V and 1 base from J, with 8 bases in between. The germline V gene has CDR1 GTSNPN and CDR2 SVGIG (reference sequence). CDR3: CAGERNTEAFF. The CDR3 DNA reads TGTGCCGGGGAGAGGAACACTGAAGCTTTCTTT.

J is TRBJ2-5 and V is TRBV27; perhaps TRBD1 as D (7 bases). CDR3 length equals 15 residues. Germline values: CDR1 MNHEY, CDR2 SMNVEV (reference sequence). V was shortened by 4 bases and J by 3 bases, with 15 bases between the two germline ends. CDR3 DNA: TGTGCCAGCAGTTGGTTCAGGGGGGATAAAGAGACCCAGTACTTC. It specifies CASSWFRGDKETQYF.

This clone has more than one count but fewer than ten. The chain uses TRBV9 and TRBJ2-1; 8 bases agree with TRBD2. The CDR3 is made up of 15 amino acids. With 2 bases clipped from V and 0 bases from J, the junction kept 1 base outside the gene matches. The germline V gene encodes CDR1 SGDLS and CDR2 YYNGEE. The DNA for the CDR3 is TGTGCCAGCAGCGTTAGCGGGATCTCCTACAATGAGCAGTTCTTC. Translated, it gives CASSVSGISYNEQFF.

The V call is TRBV2, the J call TRBJ1-2; D gene ambiguous. This CDR3 region has 11 residues. With 8 bases removed from V and 4 bases from J, the gap between germline ends came to 8 bases. CDR1 and CDR2 from the germline V gene are SNHLY and FYNNEI. The CDR3 region is CASGPLYGYTF. CDR3 sequence (DNA): TGTGCCAGCGGGCCCCTCTATGGCTACACCTTC.